Sequencing of this T cell receptor (beta chain) was carried out in a study of vaccination and CD4 T cells after COVID-19. This sample's treatment: roughly ten-day PBMC culture with coronavirus spike peptide pools or control peptides (ViraFEST assay). Positive PCR dates spanned March to December 2020, predating US Alpha, Beta and Delta variants. Germline CDR1 and CDR2: MNHNS and SASEGT. V gave up 6 bases and J gave up 6 bases, with 14 bases separating them. The CDR3 contains 13 residues. The Oncomine TCR Beta short-read assay generated sequence data from the DNA of cultured CD4+ T cells. TCRdb reanalysed the PCR reads using MiXCR and keeps one entry per CDR3 protein. The sample yields around 6,000 distinct CDR3 sequences, approximately 48% seen once. This clonotype has more than one count but fewer than ten. Its antigen is currently unknown.

This chain uses TRBV6-1 with TRBJ1-2; D might be TRBD1 (5 bases). The sequencing sample was made of CD4+ T cells from blood, cultured in vitro. This receptor was taken from a human donor who had recovered from COVID-19. The CDR3 region has the DNA TGTGCCAGCAGGGATTCAGGGTCGGATGGCTACACCTTC. Protein sequence: CASRDSGSDGYTF.